These T cell receptor beta chains were read from a single sample in a study of vaccination and CD4 T cells after COVID-19. TCRdb processed the PCR reads anew with MiXCR; each CDR3 protein has one entry. Of about 4,400 distinct CDR3 sequences listed, about two fifths were seen once; the top ten hold around 50%. These receptors have no known antigen. The sequencing used CD4+ T cells from blood, cultured in vitro, collected after SARS-CoV-2 vaccination. All receptors come from a human donor who had recovered from COVID-19. The CDR3 runs from the conserved cysteine through the conserved F or W. A D gene is named only where the DNA matches it firmly. Rows give clone size only sometimes, using once, few, many, or a class for an expanded clone.

clone size: -; V gene: TRBV6-1; J gene: TRBJ1-1; D gene: -; CDR3 protein: CASSLRAVNTEAFF; CDR3 DNA: TGTGCCAGCAGTCTTCGGGCGGTGAACACTGAAGCTTTCTTT
clone size: -; V gene: TRBV10-3; J gene: TRBJ2-7; D gene: TRBD1; CDR3 protein: CAASKGADDEQYF; CDR3 DNA: TGTGCCGCCTCAAAGGGGGCGGACGACGAGCAGTACTTC
clone size: -; V gene: TRBV28; J gene: TRBJ1-1; D gene: -; CDR3 protein: CASRVTGIPNTEAFF; CDR3 DNA: TGTGCCAGCAGGGTCACAGGAATACCGAACACTGAAGCTTTCTTT
clone size: -; V gene: TRBV7-6; J gene: TRBJ2-3; D gene: -; CDR3 protein: CASSVGGTQYF; CDR3 DNA: TGTGCCAGCAGCGTAGGAGGTACGCAGTATTTT
clone size: -; V gene: TRBV27; J gene: TRBJ1-1; D gene: -; CDR3 protein: CASSGPVSTEAFF; CDR3 DNA: TGTGCCAGCAGTGGTCCGGTGAGCACTGAAGCTTTCTTT
clone size: few; V gene: TRBV20-1; J gene: TRBJ2-7; D gene: -; CDR3 protein: CSASSRYSSYEQYF; CDR3 DNA: TGCAGTGCTAGCTCAAGATACAGCTCCTACGAGCAGTACTTC
clone size: -; V gene: TRBV29-1; J gene: TRBJ2-3; D gene: -; CDR3 protein: CSVAQGTDTQYF; CDR3 DNA: TGCAGCGTTGCGCAGGGCACAGATACGCAGTATTTT
clone size: few; V gene: TRBV20-1; J gene: TRBJ2-7; D gene: -; CDR3 protein: CSARPSSPQDEQYF; CDR3 DNA: TGCAGTGCTAGACCCAGCTCTCCGCAGGACGAGCAGTACTTC
clone size: few; V gene: TRBV30; J gene: TRBJ1-2; D gene: -; CDR3 protein: CAWSRHYGYTF; CDR3 DNA: TGTGCCTGGAGTCGCCACTATGGCTACACCTTC
clone size: few; V gene: TRBV27; J gene: TRBJ2-1; D gene: TRBD2; CDR3 protein: CASSFGREDSYNEQFF; CDR3 DNA: TGTGCCAGCAGTTTCGGGAGGGAGGACTCCTACAATGAGCAGTTCTTC
clone size: -; V gene: TRBV25-1; J gene: TRBJ1-1; D gene: -; CDR3 protein: CASSLDSEAFF; CDR3 DNA: TGTGCCAGCAGTCTGGACAGCGAAGCTTTCTTT
clone size: few; V gene: TRBV19; J gene: TRBJ1-2; D gene: -; CDR3 protein: CASNLWGDDYGYTF; CDR3 DNA: TGTGCCAGTAATCTTTGGGGGGACGACTATGGCTACACCTTC
clone size: -; V gene: TRBV20-1; J gene: TRBJ2-7; D gene: TRBD2; CDR3 protein: CSALASGRSYEQYF; CDR3 DNA: TGCAGTGCTTTAGCTAGCGGGAGGTCTTACGAGCAGTACTTC
clone size: -; V gene: TRBV4-1; J gene: TRBJ1-1; D gene: -; CDR3 protein: CASSQEASTVREAFF; CDR3 DNA: TGCGCCAGCAGCCAAGAGGCCTCTACCGTAAGGGAAGCTTTCTTT
clone size: -; V gene: TRBV7-9; J gene: TRBJ2-5; D gene: TRBD2; CDR3 protein: CASSLAYSSGETQYF; CDR3 DNA: TGTGCCAGCAGCTTAGCGTATAGTAGCGGGGAGACCCAGTACTTC
clone size: few; V gene: TRBV6-5; J gene: TRBJ2-7; D gene: -; CDR3 protein: CASSSLSPYEQYF; CDR3 DNA: TGTGCCAGCAGTTCCCTTTCCCCCTACGAGCAGTACTTC
clone size: few; V gene: TRBV30; J gene: TRBJ1-6; D gene: TRBD1; CDR3 protein: CAWRGPGGSFNSPLHF; CDR3 DNA: TGTGCCTGGAGGGGTCCAGGGGGCAGTTTTAATTCACCCCTCCACTTT
clone size: -; V gene: TRBV7-2; J gene: TRBJ2-7; D gene: -; CDR3 protein: CASSFNGGRSTYEQYF; CDR3 DNA: TGTGCCAGCAGCTTTAACGGGGGTAGGTCCACCTACGAGCAGTACTTC
clone size: -; V gene: TRBV2; J gene: TRBJ1-2; D gene: TRBD1; CDR3 protein: CASIELTGTGTHVYTF; CDR3 DNA: TGTGCCAGCATCGAACTAACCGGGACAGGGACCCATGTATACACCTTC
clone size: large; V gene: TRBV11-3; J gene: TRBJ1-1; D gene: TRBD1; CDR3 protein: CASSFPKTGGLTEAFF; CDR3 DNA: TGTGCCAGCAGCTTCCCGAAGACAGGGGGTCTCACTGAAGCTTTCTTT
clone size: -; V gene: TRBV18; J gene: TRBJ2-3; D gene: -; CDR3 protein: CASSPTVNTDTQYF; CDR3 DNA: TGTGCCAGCTCACCGACGGTGAACACAGATACGCAGTATTTT
clone size: -; V gene: TRBV7-2; J gene: TRBJ1-2; D gene: TRBD1; CDR3 protein: CASSGGQGLYGYTF; CDR3 DNA: TGTGCCAGCAGCGGAGGACAGGGGCTCTATGGCTACACCTTC
clone size: medium-sized; V gene: TRBV20-1; J gene: TRBJ2-5; D gene: TRBD2; CDR3 protein: CSARPWTSGAGETQYF; CDR3 DNA: TGCAGTGCTAGGCCCTGGACTAGTGGTGCGGGGGAGACCCAGTACTTC
clone size: few; V gene: TRBV10-3; J gene: TRBJ2-7; D gene: -; CDR3 protein: CASSYGTAYGEQYF; CDR3 DNA: TGTGCCAGCAGTTACGGGACGGCATACGGCGAGCAGTACTTC
clone size: few; V gene: TRBV6-1; J gene: TRBJ1-5; D gene: -; CDR3 protein: CASSVGGPQHF; CDR3 DNA: TGTGCCAGCAGTGTCGGGGGGCCCCAGCATTTT
clone size: large; V gene: TRBV24-1; J gene: TRBJ2-3; D gene: -; CDR3 protein: CATSEGGTDTQYF; CDR3 DNA: TGTGCCACCAGTGAAGGAGGCACAGATACGCAGTATTTT
clone size: -; V gene: TRBV30; J gene: TRBJ2-3; D gene: TRBD2; CDR3 protein: CAWERGTSTDTQYF; CDR3 DNA: TGTGCCTGGGAGCGGGGGACTAGCACAGATACGCAGTATTTT
clone size: -; V gene: TRBV28; J gene: TRBJ1-2; D gene: TRBD1; CDR3 protein: CASRGTGGGYTF; CDR3 DNA: TGTGCCAGCAGGGGGACAGGGGGAGGCTACACCTTC
clone size: -; V gene: TRBV4-3; J gene: TRBJ1-5; D gene: -; CDR3 protein: CASSQVGGAQPQHF; CDR3 DNA: TGCGCCAGCAGCCAAGTTGGGGGGGCTCAGCCCCAGCATTTT
clone size: once; V gene: TRBV6-1; J gene: TRBJ2-7; D gene: TRBD2; CDR3 protein: CASSRLAGGVWEQYF; CDR3 DNA: TGTGCCAGCAGTAGACTAGCGGGAGGGGTTTGGGAGCAGTACTTC
clone size: -; V gene: TRBV7-2; J gene: TRBJ2-1; D gene: -; CDR3 protein: CAISGSSYNEQFF; CDR3 DNA: TGTGCCATATCAGGGAGCTCCTACAATGAGCAGTTCTTC
clone size: few; V gene: TRBV2; J gene: TRBJ1-1; D gene: -; CDR3 protein: CASSGDANTEAFF; CDR3 DNA: TGTGCCAGCAGTGGAGATGCGAACACTGAAGCTTTCTTT
clone size: few; V gene: TRBV27; J gene: TRBJ1-1; D gene: -; CDR3 protein: CASSGRTEAFF; CDR3 DNA: TGTGCCAGCAGTGGGCGGACTGAAGCTTTCTTT
clone size: few; V gene: TRBV7-9; J gene: TRBJ1-3; D gene: -; CDR3 protein: CASSPTGGAGNTIYF; CDR3 DNA: TGTGCCAGCAGCCCGACAGGAGGTGCGGGAAACACCATATATTTT
clone size: few; V gene: TRBV7-8; J gene: TRBJ2-5; D gene: -; CDR3 protein: CASSRPGETQYF; CDR3 DNA: TGTGCCAGCAGCCGCCCCGGAGAGACCCAGTACTTC
clone size: -; V gene: TRBV20-1; J gene: TRBJ2-1; D gene: TRBD1; CDR3 protein: CSAEFHRGSGNEQFF; CDR3 DNA: TGCAGTGCCGAGTTTCACAGGGGTTCGGGCAATGAGCAGTTCTTC
clone size: few; V gene: TRBV19; J gene: TRBJ2-5; D gene: TRBD2; CDR3 protein: CASKQLAGVETQYF; CDR3 DNA: TGTGCCAGCAAACAACTAGCGGGAGTGGAGACCCAGTACTTC
clone size: -; V gene: TRBV7-2; J gene: TRBJ1-1; D gene: -; CDR3 protein: CASSLELGRGGTEAFF; CDR3 DNA: TGTGCCAGCAGCTTAGAACTCGGCAGGGGAGGGACTGAAGCTTTCTTT
clone size: -; V gene: TRBV20-1; J gene: TRBJ2-5; D gene: TRBD1; CDR3 protein: CSEIRTGQETQYF; CDR3 DNA: TGCAGTGAAATCCGGACAGGACAAGAGACCCAGTACTTC
clone size: -; V gene: TRBV10-3; J gene: TRBJ2-5; D gene: -; CDR3 protein: CAISHGGWEETQYF; CDR3 DNA: TGTGCCATCAGTCACGGTGGGTGGGAAGAGACCCAGTACTTC
clone size: few; V gene: TRBV7-2; J gene: TRBJ1-2; D gene: -; CDR3 protein: CASSSPGGPYGYTF; CDR3 DNA: TGTGCCAGCAGCTCCCCGGGAGGGCCCTATGGCTACACCTTC
clone size: once; V gene: TRBV28; J gene: TRBJ1-5; D gene: TRBD1; CDR3 protein: CASSAGTGRRWNQPQHF; CDR3 DNA: TGTGCCAGCAGTGCCGGGACAGGGCGTCGGTGGAATCAGCCCCAGCATTTT
clone size: -; V gene: TRBV20-1; J gene: TRBJ2-2; D gene: -; CDR3 protein: CSALASSAGELFF; CDR3 DNA: TGCAGTGCTCTTGCTTCTAGCGCCGGGGAGCTGTTTTTT
clone size: -; V gene: TRBV7-2; J gene: TRBJ2-4; D gene: TRBD2; CDR3 protein: CASSLAYGAGALAKNIQYF; CDR3 DNA: TGTGCCAGCAGCTTAGCGTATGGTGCGGGAGCCCTAGCCAAAAACATTCAGTACTTC
clone size: -; V gene: TRBV20-1; J gene: TRBJ2-5; D gene: TRBD1; CDR3 protein: CNAYRGSGYQETQYF; CDR3 DNA: TGCAATGCTTACAGGGGCTCGGGGTACCAAGAGACCCAGTACTTC
clone size: large; V gene: TRBV11-2; J gene: TRBJ1-3; D gene: -; CDR3 protein: CASSFRGGDGNTIYF; CDR3 DNA: TGTGCCAGCAGCTTCCGTGGAGGCGATGGAAACACCATATATTTT
clone size: medium-sized; V gene: TRBV15; J gene: TRBJ1-5; D gene: -; CDR3 protein: CATSRGGASNQPQHF; CDR3 DNA: TGTGCCACCAGCAGGGGGGGCGCGAGCAATCAGCCCCAGCATTTT
clone size: -; V gene: TRBV7-9; J gene: TRBJ1-1; D gene: TRBD1; CDR3 protein: CASSLSNRGWTEAFF; CDR3 DNA: TGTGCCAGCAGCCTTTCTAACAGGGGTTGGACTGAAGCTTTCTTT
clone size: -; V gene: TRBV7-8; J gene: TRBJ1-1; D gene: -; CDR3 protein: CASSFAGTFGPHVKGEAFF; CDR3 DNA: TGTGCCAGCAGCTTCGCCGGGACATTTGGACCGCATGTGAAAGGTGAAGCTTTCTTT
clone size: -; V gene: TRBV10-3; J gene: TRBJ2-2; D gene: -; CDR3 protein: CAISEGERNTGELFF; CDR3 DNA: TGTGCCATCAGTGAGGGAGAACGGAACACCGGGGAGCTGTTTTTT